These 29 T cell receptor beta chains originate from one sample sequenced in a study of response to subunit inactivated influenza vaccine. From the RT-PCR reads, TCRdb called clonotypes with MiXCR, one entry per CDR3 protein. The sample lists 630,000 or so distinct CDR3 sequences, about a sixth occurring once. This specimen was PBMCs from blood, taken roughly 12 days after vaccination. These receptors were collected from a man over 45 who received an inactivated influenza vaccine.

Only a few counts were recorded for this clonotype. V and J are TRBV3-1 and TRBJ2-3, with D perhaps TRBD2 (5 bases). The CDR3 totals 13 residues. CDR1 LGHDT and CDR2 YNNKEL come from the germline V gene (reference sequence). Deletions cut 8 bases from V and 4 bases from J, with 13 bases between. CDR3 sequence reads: CASRRSPPDTQYF. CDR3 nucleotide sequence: TGTGCCAGCCGGAGGAGTCCCCCAGATACGCAGTATTTT.

CDR3 bases: TGTGCCAGCAGTCCTCGGACAGGGAAGTACGAGACCCAGTACTTC. Translation gives CASSPRTGKYETQYF. V and J are TRBV12-3 or TRBV12-4 and TRBJ2-5; TRBD1 matches at 8 bases. This CDR3 is built from 15 residues. J was trimmed by 5 bases and V by 5 bases; bases with no gene match: 10.

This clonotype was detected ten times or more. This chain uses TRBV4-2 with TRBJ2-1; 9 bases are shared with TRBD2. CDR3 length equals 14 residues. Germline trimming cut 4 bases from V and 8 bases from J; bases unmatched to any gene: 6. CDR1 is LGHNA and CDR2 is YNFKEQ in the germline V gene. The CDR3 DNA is TGTGCCAGCAGCCGGCGGGGGGGGCTGGATGAGCAGTTCTTC. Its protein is CASSRRGGLDEQFF.

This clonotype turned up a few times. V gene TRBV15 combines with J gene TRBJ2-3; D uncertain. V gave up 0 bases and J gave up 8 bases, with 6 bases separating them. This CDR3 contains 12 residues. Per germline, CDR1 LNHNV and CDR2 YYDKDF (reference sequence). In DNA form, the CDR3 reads TGTGCCACCAGCAGAGATCCGGGTACGCAGTATTTT. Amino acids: CATSRDPGTQYF.

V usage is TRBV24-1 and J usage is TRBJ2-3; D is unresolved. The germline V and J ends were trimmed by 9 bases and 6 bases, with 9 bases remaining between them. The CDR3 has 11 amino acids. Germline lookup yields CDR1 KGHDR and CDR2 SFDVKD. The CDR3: CATQVGDTQYF. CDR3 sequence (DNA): TGTGCCACCCAGGTAGGGGATACGCAGTATTTT.

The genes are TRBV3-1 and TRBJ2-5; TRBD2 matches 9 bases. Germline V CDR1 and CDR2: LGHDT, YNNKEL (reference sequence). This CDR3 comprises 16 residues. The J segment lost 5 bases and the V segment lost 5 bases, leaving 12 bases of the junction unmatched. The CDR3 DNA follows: TGTGCCAGCAGCTTAAGCGGGGGGCCCGCCAGGGAGACCCAGTACTTC. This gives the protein CASSLSGGPARETQYF.

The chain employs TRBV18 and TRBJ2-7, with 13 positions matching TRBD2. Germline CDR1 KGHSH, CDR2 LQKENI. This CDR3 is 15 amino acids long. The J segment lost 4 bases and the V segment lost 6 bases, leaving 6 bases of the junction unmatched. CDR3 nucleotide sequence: TGTGCCAGCTCGCGGACTAGCGGGAGTATATACGAGCAGTACTTC. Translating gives CASSRTSGSIYEQYF.

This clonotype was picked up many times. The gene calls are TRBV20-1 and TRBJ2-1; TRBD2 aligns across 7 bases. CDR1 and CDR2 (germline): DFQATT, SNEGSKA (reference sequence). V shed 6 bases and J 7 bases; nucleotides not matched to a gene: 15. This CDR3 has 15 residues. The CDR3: CSAPGASLGGNEQFF. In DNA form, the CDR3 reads TGCAGTGCCCCTGGGGCTAGCCTGGGGGGGAATGAGCAGTTCTTC.

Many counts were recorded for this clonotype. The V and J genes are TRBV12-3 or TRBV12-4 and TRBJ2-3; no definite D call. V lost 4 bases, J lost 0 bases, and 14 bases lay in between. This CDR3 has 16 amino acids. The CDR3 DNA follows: TGTGCCAGCAGTTGGGCTGGCGACGTGAGCACAGATACGCAGTATTTT. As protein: CASSWAGDVSTDTQYF.

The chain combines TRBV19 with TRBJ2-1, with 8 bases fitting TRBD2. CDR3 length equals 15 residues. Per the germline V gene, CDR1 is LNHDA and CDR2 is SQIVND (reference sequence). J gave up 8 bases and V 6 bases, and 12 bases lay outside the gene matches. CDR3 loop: CASSKTGTRIHEQFF. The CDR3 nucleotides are TGTGCCAGTAGCAAAACCGGGACTAGAATCCATGAGCAGTTCTTC.

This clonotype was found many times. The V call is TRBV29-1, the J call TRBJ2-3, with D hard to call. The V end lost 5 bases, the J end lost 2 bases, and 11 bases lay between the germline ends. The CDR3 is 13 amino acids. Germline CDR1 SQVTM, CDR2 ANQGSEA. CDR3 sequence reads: CSVLFRLTDTQYF. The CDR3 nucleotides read TGCAGCGTTTTGTTCCGGCTCACAGATACGCAGTATTTT.

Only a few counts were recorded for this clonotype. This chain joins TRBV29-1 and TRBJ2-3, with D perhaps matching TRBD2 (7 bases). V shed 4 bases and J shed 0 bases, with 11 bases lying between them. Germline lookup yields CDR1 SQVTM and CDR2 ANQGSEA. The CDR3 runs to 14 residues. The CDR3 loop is CSVGGGRSTDTQYF. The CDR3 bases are TGCAGCGTTGGCGGGGGCAGAAGCACAGATACGCAGTATTTT.

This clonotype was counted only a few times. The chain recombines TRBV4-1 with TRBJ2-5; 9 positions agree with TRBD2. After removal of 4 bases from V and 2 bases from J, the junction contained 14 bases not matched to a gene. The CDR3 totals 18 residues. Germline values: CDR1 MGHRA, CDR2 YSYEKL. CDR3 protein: CASSPGLAGGGAQETQYF. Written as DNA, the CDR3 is TGCGCCAGCAGCCCGGGACTAGCTGGGGGTGGGGCACAAGAGACCCAGTACTTC.

This CDR3 is CASTNGPGRGGLQYF. DNA for the CDR3: TGTGCCAGCACCAACGGACCCGGCAGGGGCGGCCTTCAGTACTTC. V and J are TRBV6-2 or TRBV6-3 and TRBJ2-4; possible D gene TRBD1, 6 bases. Germline loops: CDR1 MNHEY, CDR2 SVGEGT. V gave up 7 bases and J gave up 11 bases, with 24 bases separating them. The CDR3 is 15 amino acids.

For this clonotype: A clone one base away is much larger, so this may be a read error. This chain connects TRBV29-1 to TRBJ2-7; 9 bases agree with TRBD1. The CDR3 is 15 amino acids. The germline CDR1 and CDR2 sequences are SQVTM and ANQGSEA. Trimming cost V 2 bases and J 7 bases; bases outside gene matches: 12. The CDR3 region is CSVESIRDRVKEQYF. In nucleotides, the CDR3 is TGCAGCGTTGAAAGCATCCGGGACAGGGTCAAGGAGCAGTACTTC.

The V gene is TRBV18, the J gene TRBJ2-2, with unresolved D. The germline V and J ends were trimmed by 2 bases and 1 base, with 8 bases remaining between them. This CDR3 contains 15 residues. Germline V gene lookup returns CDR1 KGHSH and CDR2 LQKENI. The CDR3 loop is CASSPSAKNTGELFF. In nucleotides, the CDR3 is TGTGCCAGCTCACCATCAGCAAAGAACACCGGGGAGCTGTTTTTT.

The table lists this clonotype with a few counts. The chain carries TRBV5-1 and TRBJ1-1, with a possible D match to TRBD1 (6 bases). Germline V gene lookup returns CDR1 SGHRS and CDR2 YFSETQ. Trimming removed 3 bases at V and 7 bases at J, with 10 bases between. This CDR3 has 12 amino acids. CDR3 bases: TGCGCCAGCAGCTCGGACAGCTTTGAAGCTTTCTTT. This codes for CASSSDSFEAFF.

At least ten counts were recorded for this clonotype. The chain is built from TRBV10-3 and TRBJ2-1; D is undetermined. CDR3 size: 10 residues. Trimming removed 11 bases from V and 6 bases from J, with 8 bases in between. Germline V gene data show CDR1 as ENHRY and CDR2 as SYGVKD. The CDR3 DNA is TGTGCCTCAGGTACCAATGAGCAGTTCTTC. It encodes CASGTNEQFF.

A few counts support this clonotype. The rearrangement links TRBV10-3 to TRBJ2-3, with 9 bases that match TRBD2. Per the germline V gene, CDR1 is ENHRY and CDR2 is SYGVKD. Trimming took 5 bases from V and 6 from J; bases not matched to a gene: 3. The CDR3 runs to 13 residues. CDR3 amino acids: CAISRTSADTQYF. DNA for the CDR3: TGTGCCATCAGTAGGACTAGCGCGGATACGCAGTATTTT.

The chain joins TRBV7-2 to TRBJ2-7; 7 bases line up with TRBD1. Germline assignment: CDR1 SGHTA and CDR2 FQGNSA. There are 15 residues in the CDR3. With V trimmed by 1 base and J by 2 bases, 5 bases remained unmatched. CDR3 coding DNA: TGTGCCAGCAGCTTAGGGACAGGACGGACCTACGAGCAGTACTTC. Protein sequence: CASSLGTGRTYEQYF.

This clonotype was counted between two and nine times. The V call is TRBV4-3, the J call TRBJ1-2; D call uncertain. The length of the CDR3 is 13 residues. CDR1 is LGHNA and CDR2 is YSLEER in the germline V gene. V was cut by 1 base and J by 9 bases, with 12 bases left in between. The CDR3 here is CASSQAMESSYTF. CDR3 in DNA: TGCGCCAGCAGCCAAGCCATGGAATCGAGCTACACCTTC.

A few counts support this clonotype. The CDR3 sequence is CAWSVLGRGQRKNTEAFF. CDR3 DNA sequence: TGTGCCTGGAGTGTACTCGGCAGGGGGCAACGTAAAAACACTGAAGCTTTCTTT. The gene calls are TRBV30 and TRBJ1-1, with TRBD1 identical over 8 bases. Germline V gene sequence: CDR1 GTSNPN, CDR2 SVGIG (reference sequence). Losses at the gene ends were 0 bases for V and 2 bases for J; bases not matched to a gene: 14. The CDR3 runs 18 residues.

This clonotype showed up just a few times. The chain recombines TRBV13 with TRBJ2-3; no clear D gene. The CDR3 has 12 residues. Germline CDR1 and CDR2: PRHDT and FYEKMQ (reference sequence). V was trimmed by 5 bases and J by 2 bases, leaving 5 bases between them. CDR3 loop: CASSATTDTQYF. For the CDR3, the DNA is TGTGCCAGCAGCGCGACCACAGATACGCAGTATTTT.

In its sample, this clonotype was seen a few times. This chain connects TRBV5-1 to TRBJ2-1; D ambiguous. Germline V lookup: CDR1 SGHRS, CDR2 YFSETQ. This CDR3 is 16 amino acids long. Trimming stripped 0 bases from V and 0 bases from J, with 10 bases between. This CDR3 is CASSLVSSSSYNEQFF. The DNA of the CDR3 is TGCGCCAGCAGCTTGGTGTCGTCTTCCTCCTACAATGAGCAGTTCTTC.

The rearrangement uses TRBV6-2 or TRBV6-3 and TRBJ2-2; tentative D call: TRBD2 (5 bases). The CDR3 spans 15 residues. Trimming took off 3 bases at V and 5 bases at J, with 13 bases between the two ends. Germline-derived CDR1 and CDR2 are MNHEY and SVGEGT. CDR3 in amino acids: CASSYQAAITGELFF. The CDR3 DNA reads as TGTGCCAGCAGTTATCAAGCGGCGATAACCGGGGAGCTGTTTTTT.

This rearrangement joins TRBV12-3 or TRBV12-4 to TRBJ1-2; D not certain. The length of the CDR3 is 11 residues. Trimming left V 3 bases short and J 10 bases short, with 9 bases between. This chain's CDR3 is CASSFLSSYTF. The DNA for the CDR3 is TGTGCCAGCAGTTTTCTTAGCTCCTACACCTTC.

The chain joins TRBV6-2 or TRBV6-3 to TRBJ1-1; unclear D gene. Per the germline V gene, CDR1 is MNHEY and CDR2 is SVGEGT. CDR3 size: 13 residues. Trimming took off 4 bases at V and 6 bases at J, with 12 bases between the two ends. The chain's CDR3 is CASSWARIAEAFF. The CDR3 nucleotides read TGTGCCAGCAGTTGGGCCAGGATAGCTGAAGCTTTCTTT.

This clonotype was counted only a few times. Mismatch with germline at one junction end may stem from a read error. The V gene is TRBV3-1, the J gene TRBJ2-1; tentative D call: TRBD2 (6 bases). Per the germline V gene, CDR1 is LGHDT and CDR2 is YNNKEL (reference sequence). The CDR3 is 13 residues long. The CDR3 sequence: CASSQAGVQGRLF. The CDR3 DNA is TGTGCCAGCAGCCAAGCGGGAGTCCAAGGTAGGCTCTTC.

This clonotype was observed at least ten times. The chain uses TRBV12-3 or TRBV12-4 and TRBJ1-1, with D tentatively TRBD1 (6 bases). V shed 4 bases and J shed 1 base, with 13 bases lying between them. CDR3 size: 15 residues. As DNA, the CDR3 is TGTGCCAGCAGTTCCTTCGGGGGCCCGAACACTGAAGCTTTCTTT. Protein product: CASSSFGGPNTEAFF.